The clone carrying this TCR beta chain showed up just a few times. This sample is drawn from a study of blood T cell repertoires in COVID-19. At the level of the study: The United States, Italy and Spain supplied acute and convalescent COVID-19 samples.

Some clones are missing from TCRdb's copy, which holds only in-frame ones; the method was immunoSEQ multiplex PCR. The data show about 260,000 clones, about 88% seen once. Germline assignment: CDR1 MNHNY and CDR2 SVGAGI (reference sequence). This CDR3 comprises 14 residues. The V and J ends lost 6 bases and 4 bases respectively, with 14 bases between them. The sample was peripheral blood. The rearrangement uses TRBV6-6 and TRBJ2-3; maybe TRBD2 (7 bases). This TCR came from a man between 60 and 75 years old who had recovered from COVID-19. The CDR3 reads CASSRRGGPDTQYF. CDR3 in DNA: TGTGCCAGCAGCCGAAGGGGGGGGCCAGATACGCAGTATTTT.